The 30 T cell receptor beta chains below were found in one sample sequenced in a study of metastatic and nonmetastatic thyroid tumors. Patients were all untreated before their thyroid surgery. TCRdb reprocessed the PCR reads via MiXCR. Of 9,000 to 13,000 clones detected, 9% to 15% appear once; the ten largest clones hold 10% to 15%. Material: blood. The receptors shown here come from a female donor with papillary thyroid cancer or a benign thyroid nodule (not recorded which). Some clones in this sample may be carry-over from other donors' samples.

Details on this clone: One end of the junction fails to match germline, which may point to a read error. The chain combines TRBV5-5 with TRBJ1-5, with D unclear. Germline V gives CDR1 SGHKS, CDR2 YYEKEE (reference sequence). The CDR3 runs to 14 residues. CDR3 in amino acids: CASSKGPQDQPKHF. CDR3 nucleotides: TGTGCCAGCAGCAAAGGGCCGCAAGATCAGCCCAAGCATTTT.

This clone has more than one count but fewer than ten. In nucleotides, the CDR3 is TGTGCCAGCAGCTCCCCCGCGGACACCGGGGAGCTGTTTTTT. Its protein product is CASSSPADTGELFF. The chain joins TRBV5-4 to TRBJ2-2; D gene ambiguous. The V gene lost 3 bases and the J gene lost 3 bases, with 9 bases spanning the gap. CDR1 and CDR2 (germline): SGHNT, YYREEE (reference sequence). CDR3 length: 14 residues.

By sample fraction, this clone is medium-sized (0.01 to 0.1%). The rearrangement uses TRBV28 and TRBJ2-3; D ambiguous. The V end was cut by 5 bases, the J end by 9 bases, with 12 bases between. CDR1 is MDHEN and CDR2 is SYDVKM in the germline V gene. The length of the CDR3 is 12 residues. The DNA for the CDR3 is TGTGCCAGCAGTGATCCGCAAGGGACGCAGTATTTT. This translates into CASSDPQGTQYF.

This clone was seen ten or more times. The chain carries TRBV3-1 and TRBJ1-3; 7 bases fit TRBD1. The CDR3 runs to 19 residues. Germline lookup yields CDR1 LGHDT and CDR2 YNNKEL (reference sequence). V trimming: 0 bases; J trimming: 0 bases; junction bases outside the gene matches: 11. CDR3 coding DNA: TGTGCCAGCAGCCAAGATCTATGGGGGACAGCGAGCTCTGGAAACACCATATATTTT. Protein sequence: CASSQDLWGTASSGNTIYF. The variable domain in full, with the rest retrieved from reference TRBV3-1 and TRBJ1-3, is DTAVSQTPKYLVTQMGNDKSIKCEQNLGHDTMYWYKQDSKKFLKIMFSYNNKELIINETVPNRFSPKSPDKAHLNLHINSLELGDSAVYFCASSQDLWGTASSGNTIYFGEGSWLTVV.

This clone was observed many times. The chain uses TRBV6-4 and TRBJ2-2; D is unclear. Germline lookup yields CDR1 MRHNA and CDR2 SNTAGT. The CDR3 extends over 14 amino acids. Deletions cut 2 bases from V and 6 bases from J, with 10 bases between. The CDR3 DNA is TGTGCCAGCAGTGACCAATTAGGTGCCGGGGAGCTGTTTTTT. It codes for CASSDQLGAGELFF.

This clone showed up many times. The V gene is TRBV7-2, the J gene TRBJ2-5; TRBD1 matches 10 bases. Germline V gives CDR1 SGHTA, CDR2 FQGNSA. The trim removed 5 bases at V and 3 bases at J, leaving 3 bases unmatched. The CDR3 has 14 residues. The chain's CDR3 is CASSHGTGEETQYF. The CDR3 DNA reads TGTGCCAGCAGCCACGGGACAGGGGAAGAGACCCAGTACTTC.

This clone was picked up many times. The rearrangement links TRBV4-2 to TRBJ2-5; TRBD2 aligns across 9 bases. CDR3 length: 17 amino acids. Germline values: CDR1 LGHNA, CDR2 YNFKEQ. The trim removed 2 bases at V and 5 bases at J, leaving 12 bases unmatched. The CDR3 here is CASSQTTTSGGLETQYF. CDR3 coding DNA: TGTGCCAGCAGCCAAACTACGACTAGCGGTGGGTTGGAGACCCAGTACTTC.

Ten or more counts support this clone. This chain links TRBV27 with TRBJ2-1; D could derive from TRBD1 or TRBD2 (5 bases each). The germline V gene encodes CDR1 MNHEY and CDR2 SMNVEV (reference sequence). Trimming pared 4 bases from V and 2 bases from J, leaving 18 bases between. The CDR3 has 17 amino acids. The CDR3 DNA is TGTGCCAGCAGTTCCCGGGGCCTAAAAAATACCTACAATGAGCAGTTCTTC. The encoded protein is CASSSRGLKNTYNEQFF.

This clone showed up many times. This sequence joins TRBV9 and TRBJ1-4; the match to TRBD1 covers 12 bases. The CDR3 loop spans 16 amino acids. Germline lookup yields CDR1 SGDLS and CDR2 YYNGEE. V gave up 0 bases and J gave up 8 bases; unmatched junction bases: 5. The CDR3 region is CASSVGGTGGSEKLFF. Written as DNA, the CDR3 is TGTGCCAGCAGCGTAGGGGGGACAGGGGGCTCGGAAAAACTGTTTTTT.

This clone was picked up one time. The chain is built from TRBV20-1 and TRBJ2-2, with TRBD2 matching 8 bases. V lost 2 bases to trimming and J lost 4 bases; unmatched junction nucleotides: 6. The CDR3 is 15 amino acids. Germline V gene sequence: CDR1 DFQATT, CDR2 SNEGSKA (reference sequence). CDR3 amino acids: CSARPSGGGTGELFF. The CDR3 nucleotides read TGCAGTGCTAGACCCTCGGGAGGGGGCACCGGGGAGCTGTTTTTT.

This clone occurred many times. The gene calls are TRBV19 and TRBJ1-5, with TRBD1 as a possible D gene (6 bases). The CDR3 totals 17 residues. Germline values: CDR1 LNHDA, CDR2 SQIVND (reference sequence). The V end lost 3 bases, the J end lost 6 bases, and 21 bases lay between the germline ends. The CDR3 region has the DNA TGTGCCAGTAGTATTTCATCGTTCAGGGGCAAGGGTCAGCCCCAGCATTTT. Encoded protein: CASSISSFRGKGQPQHF.

This clone has a count of ten or more. This sequence joins TRBV5-1 and TRBJ2-5; the D is unclear. Germline V gene data show CDR1 as SGHRS and CDR2 as YFSETQ. V was shortened by 5 bases and J by 1 base, with 6 bases between the two germline ends. The CDR3 consists of 12 residues. The CDR3 protein is CASRIAQETQYF. The CDR3 DNA sequence: TGCGCCAGCAGAATAGCCCAAGAGACCCAGTACTTC. Based on the CDR3 plus reference TRBV5-1 and TRBJ2-5, the full variable domain is KAGVTQTPRYLIKTRGQQVTLSCSPISGHRSVSWYQQTPGQGLQFLFEYFSETQRNKGNFPGRFSGRQFSNSRSEMNVSTLELGDSALYLCASRIAQETQYFGPGTRLLVL.

This clone is labeled as medium-sized (0.01 to 0.1%). This rearrangement joins TRBV27 to TRBJ2-6; 7 positions match TRBD2. The CDR3 totals 16 residues. The germline V gene encodes CDR1 MNHEY and CDR2 SMNVEV (reference sequence). V trimming: 6 bases; J trimming: 0 bases; junction bases outside the gene matches: 5. This CDR3 is CASRTGGSSGANVLTF. The DNA of the CDR3 is TGTGCCAGCAGAACGGGGGGAAGCTCTGGGGCCAACGTCCTGACTTTC. Full variable domain (remainder filled in from reference TRBV27 and TRBJ2-6): EAQVTQNPRYLITVTGKKLTVTCSQNMNHEYMSWYRQDPGLGLRQIYYSMNVEVTDKGDVPEGYKVSRKEKRNFPLILESPSPNQTSLYFCASRTGGSSGANVLTFGAGSRLTVL.

This clone came up many times. The chain combines TRBV11-1 with TRBJ2-3, with TRBD2 identical over 12 bases. The CDR3 consists of 17 residues. Germline V gives CDR1 SGHAT, CDR2 FQDESV (reference sequence). V shed 5 bases and J 2 bases; nucleotides not matched to a gene: 8. The CDR3 spells CASSPRTSGATTDTQYF. DNA of the CDR3: TGTGCCAGCAGCCCTAGGACTAGCGGGGCAACCACAGATACGCAGTATTTT.

In its sample, this clone was seen many times. The gene calls are TRBV9 and TRBJ1-3; weak D call: TRBD1 (6 bases). The CDR3 is 14 amino acids. CDR1 is SGDLS and CDR2 is YYNGEE in the germline V gene. Deletions cut 3 bases from V and 5 bases from J, with 12 bases between. CDR3: CASSDPTGRNTIYF. For the CDR3, the DNA is TGTGCCAGCAGCGACCCTACAGGGAGAAACACCATATATTTT.

About this clone: One end of the junction varies from germline; a read error may be responsible. The chain couples TRBV6-5 to TRBJ1-5, with TRBD1 as a possible D gene (6 bases). This CDR3 has 17 residues. CDR1 and CDR2 from the germline V gene are MNHEY and SVGAGI. CDR3 loop: CSSRLGSGGLGSQPQHF. CDR3 in DNA: TGTTCCAGCAGACTCGGGTCGGGGGGGCTGGGCAGTCAGCCCCAGCATTTT.

By share of the sample, this clone is medium-sized. This chain uses TRBV4-1 with TRBJ2-3; D is possibly TRBD2 (6 bases). CDR1 is MGHRA, CDR2 YSYEKL, per germline. V lost 1 base, J lost 0 bases, and 17 bases lay in between. CDR3 length: 18 amino acids. The CDR3 spells CASSQVHRVGGSTDTQYF. The CDR3 DNA reads TGCGCCAGCAGCCAAGTTCATAGGGTGGGAGGAAGCACAGATACGCAGTATTTT.

This clone rates as medium-sized. The genes are TRBV19 and TRBJ2-7; D might be TRBD1 or TRBD2, each matching 6 bases. CDR1 and CDR2 from the germline V gene are LNHDA and SQIVND (reference sequence). CDR3 length: 14 amino acids. The V and J ends lost 5 bases and 3 bases respectively, with 14 bases between them. For the CDR3, the DNA is TGTGCCAGTAGTTTCGGGGGCAAGGGCTACGAGCAGTACTTC. It specifies CASSFGGKGYEQYF. Full variable domain (outside the CDR3, taken from reference TRBV19 and TRBJ2-7): DGGITQSPKYLFRKEGQNVTLSCEQNLNHDAMYWYRQDPGQGLRLIYYSQIVNDFQKGDIAEGYSVSREKKESFPLTVTSAQKNPTAFYLCASSFGGKGYEQYFGPGTRLTVT.

The table lists this clone with many counts. The chain links TRBV13 to TRBJ2-1; 8 bases are shared with TRBD1. The CDR3 has 15 residues. Germline CDR1 is PRHDT and CDR2 is FYEKMQ (reference sequence). J was trimmed by 4 bases and V by 5 bases; bases with no gene match: 7. In nucleotides, the CDR3 is TGTGCCAGCAGCCTGACAGGGGCCCCGTACAATGAGCAGTTCTTC. As protein: CASSLTGAPYNEQFF.

The sample holds many counts of this clone. Here the CDR3 reads CASSGTGGWYGYTF. CDR3 sequence (DNA): TGTGCCAGCAGTGGCACAGGGGGCTGGTATGGCTACACCTTC. The chain employs TRBV2 and TRBJ1-2; TRBD1 matches at 9 bases. Unmatched junction bases numbered 5, after V lost 4 bases and J lost 5 bases. Germline loops: CDR1 SNHLY, CDR2 FYNNEI. The CDR3 contains 14 residues. The full variable domain, in which reference TRBV2 and TRBJ1-2 provide the parts outside the CDR3, is EPEVTQTPSHQVTQMGQEVILRCVPISNHLYFYWYRQILGQKVEFLVSFYNNEISEKSEIFDDQFSVERPDGSNFTLKIRSTKLEDSAMYFCASSGTGGWYGYTFGSGTRLTVV.

By frequency in the sample, this clone is medium-sized (0.01 to 0.1%). This chain links TRBV6-5 with TRBJ2-3; TRBD1 or TRBD2 may be the D gene (6 bases each). The germline V gene encodes CDR1 MNHEY and CDR2 SVGAGI. The CDR3 sequence is 15 residues long. V shed 2 bases and J shed 5 bases, with 14 bases lying between them. The CDR3 DNA follows: TGTGCCAGCAGTTACGATGGGGGGCTGGGAGATACGCAGTATTTT. Protein product: CASSYDGGLGDTQYF.

This clone is medium-sized. The chain carries TRBV12-3 or TRBV12-4 and TRBJ2-2; the D is unclear. The V end was cut by 2 bases, the J end by 3 bases, with 10 bases between. The CDR3 contains 15 residues. The chain's CDR3 is CASSLNLQDTGELFF. Here the CDR3 DNA reads TGTGCCAGCAGTTTAAACCTTCAGGACACCGGGGAGCTGTTTTTT.

This clone was observed at least ten times. J is TRBJ1-2 and V is TRBV20-1; tentatively, D is TRBD1 (5 bases). V lost 3 bases and J lost 0, with 11 bases in between. The CDR3 sequence is 14 residues long. Looked up from germline, CDR1 is DFQATT and CDR2 is SNEGSKA (reference sequence). CDR3 sequence (DNA): TGCAGTGCTAGTCTGAGGGGCACTAACTATGGCTACACCTTC. This encodes CSASLRGTNYGYTF.

As to this clone: A junction end diverges from the germline sequence, so it may reflect a read error. The V gene is TRBV6-1, the J gene TRBJ1-5; D unresolved. This CDR3 contains 13 residues. The germline V gene encodes CDR1 MNHNS and CDR2 SASEGT. This CDR3 reads CARGLNSNQPQNF. CDR3 nucleotide sequence: TGTGCCAGAGGATTGAATAGCAATCAGCCCCAGAATTTT.

This clone is deemed medium-sized (0.01 to 0.1%). The CDR3 region has the DNA TGTGCCAGCAGTGAAATGGGCAGGGCGAATGGCTACACCTTC. Translated: CASSEMGRANGYTF. This chain joins TRBV2 and TRBJ1-2; tentative D call: TRBD1 (5 bases). Germline V CDR1 and CDR2: SNHLY, FYNNEI. V was clipped by 2 bases and J by 6 bases, with 13 bases between them. This CDR3 is built from 14 residues. The complete variable domain, with remaining parts taken from reference TRBV2 and TRBJ1-2, reads EPEVTQTPSHQVTQMGQEVILRCVPISNHLYFYWYRQILGQKVEFLVSFYNNEISEKSEIFDDQFSVERPDGSNFTLKIRSTKLEDSAMYFCASSEMGRANGYTFGSGTRLTVV.

Sample share makes this clone medium-sized. J is TRBJ1-3 and V is TRBV27; D gene ambiguous. This CDR3 has 15 residues. Germline CDR1 and CDR2: MNHEY and SMNVEV (reference sequence). Between the trimmed V and J ends, which lost 4 bases and 4 bases, there was a span of 14 bases. CDR3 nucleotides: TGTGCCAGCAGTTCCAGTTACTCTTTCGGAAACACCATATATTTT. Its protein is CASSSSYSFGNTIYF.

This clone has ten or more counts. The chain couples TRBV5-6 to TRBJ1-1, with no clear D. Germline lookup yields CDR1 SGHDT and CDR2 YYEEEE. This CDR3 has 12 amino acids. The ends were cut back, 2 bases at V and 4 bases at J, with 6 bases in the middle. CDR3 sequence: CASSFVSTEAFF. Written as DNA, the CDR3 is TGTGCCAGCAGCTTTGTCAGCACTGAAGCTTTCTTT.

This clone has at least ten counts. The chain is built from TRBV5-4 and TRBJ2-7; D uncertain. The CDR3 covers 14 residues. The germline CDR1 and CDR2 sequences are SGHNT and YYREEE (reference sequence). The V end was cut by 1 base, the J end by 0 bases, with 8 bases between. The CDR3 sequence is CASSLSPDSYEQYF. CDR3 DNA: TGTGCCAGCAGCTTGTCGCCAGACTCCTACGAGCAGTACTTC.

This clone was found a few times. The gene calls are TRBV6-1 and TRBJ2-1, with 8 bases lining up with TRBD2. Germline CDR1 reads MNHNS; CDR2 reads SASEGT. This CDR3 contains 14 residues. The CDR3: CAIRLAPDDNEQFF. Here the CDR3 DNA reads TGTGCAATTAGACTAGCGCCGGATGACAATGAGCAGTTCTTC.

This clone was recorded a few times. The chain combines TRBV19 with TRBJ1-4; possible D gene TRBD1, 6 bases. The CDR3 covers 15 residues. Germline V lookup: CDR1 LNHDA, CDR2 SQIVND (reference sequence). The germline V and J ends were trimmed by 4 bases and 0 bases, with 9 bases remaining between them. The CDR3 protein is CASSTAGATNEKLFF. DNA for the CDR3: TGTGCCAGTAGTACTGCAGGGGCAACTAATGAAAAACTGTTTTTT.